A single sample is the source of the 22 T cell receptor beta chains below, sequenced in a study of blood T cell repertoires in COVID-19. Only in-frame clones appear in the TCRdb table, and some are missing; sequencing was by immunoSEQ multiplex PCR. The data contain approximately 130,000 clones, approximately 82% of them singletons. Sequenced sample: peripheral blood. The receptor source for this set is a man older than 75 with active or convalescent COVID-19.

This clone was counted a single time. V gene TRBV5-1 combines with J gene TRBJ2-3; weak D call: TRBD1 (6 bases). Germline V gene lookup returns CDR1 SGHRS and CDR2 YFSETQ. This CDR3 region has 16 residues. The V end was cut by 0 bases, the J end by 2 bases, with 13 bases between. CDR3 region: CASSLGTVLTTDTQYF. CDR3 DNA: TGCGCCAGCAGCTTGGGGACAGTTCTTACCACAGATACGCAGTATTTT.

The gene calls are TRBV30 and TRBJ1-3; no reliable D call. This CDR3 is built from 15 residues. Trimming stripped 4 bases from V and 0 bases from J, with 13 bases between. Germline V gene lookup returns CDR1 GTSNPN and CDR2 SVGIG (reference sequence). The CDR3 here is CAWNGGGYSGNTIYF. Here the CDR3 DNA reads TGTGCCTGGAATGGTGGAGGTTACTCTGGAAACACCATATATTTT.

CDR3: CASSEMAGVTEAFF. The CDR3, as DNA: TGTGCCAGCAGTGAGATGGCAGGGGTCACTGAAGCTTTCTTT. The chain is built from TRBV6-4 and TRBJ1-1; weak D call: TRBD1 (6 bases). The CDR3 spans 14 residues. The germline V gene has CDR1 MRHNA and CDR2 SNTAGT. V dropped 3 bases and J dropped 4 bases, with 12 bases sitting between them.

V and J are TRBV3-1 (or the pseudogene TRBV3-2) and TRBJ1-2, with a possible D match to TRBD1 (5 bases). CDR1 is LGHDT and CDR2 is YNNKEL in the germline V gene (reference sequence). This CDR3 spans 13 amino acids. V was pared by 4 bases and J by 7 bases, with 13 bases between. The CDR3 is CASSLPGGSGYTF. The DNA of the CDR3 is TGTGCCAGCAGCCTCCCGGGGGGTAGTGGCTACACCTTC.

The chain has TRBV9 and TRBJ1-5, with TRBD1 matching over 9 bases. The V segment lost 4 bases and the J segment 3 bases; nucleotides outside the gene matches: 5. This CDR3 spans 15 amino acids. CDR1 is SGDLS and CDR2 is YYNGEE in the germline V gene. CDR3 region: CASSFGTGLNQPQHF. CDR3 in DNA: TGTGCCAGCAGCTTCGGGACAGGGCTCAATCAGCCCCAGCATTTT.

J is TRBJ1-2 and V is TRBV9; perhaps TRBD1 as D (6 bases). Trimming cost V 1 base and J 4 bases, with 11 bases left between them. Germline CDR1 and CDR2: SGDLS and YYNGEE. The CDR3 spans 14 residues. The CDR3 nucleotides read TGTGCCAGCAGCGTAATGACAGGCGGCTATGGCTACACCTTC. Translated, it gives CASSVMTGGYGYTF.

V is TRBV19 and J is TRBJ2-5; tentative D call: TRBD1 (6 bases). The V gene's germline CDR1 is LNHDA and CDR2 SQIVND (reference sequence). The length of the CDR3 is 13 residues. V dropped 2 bases and J dropped 4 bases, with 8 bases sitting between them. The CDR3 here is CASSITRGETQYF. The CDR3 DNA reads TGTGCCAGTAGTATAACCAGGGGAGAGACCCAGTACTTC.

The gene calls are TRBV2 and TRBJ1-2, with D unclear. From germline, CDR1 is SNHLY and CDR2 FYNNEI. With 3 bases removed from V and 10 bases from J, the gap between germline ends came to 18 bases. This CDR3 comprises 14 residues. The CDR3 DNA reads TGTGCCAGCAGTGAGTTGGTGGCGGAGGGAGCCTACACCTTC. Translating it yields CASSELVAEGAYTF.

CDR3 DNA: TGTGCCAGCAGTTACGGAGGTATTCTTTCCGGGGAGCTGTTTTTT. Translation gives CASSYGGILSGELFF. V usage is TRBV6-6 and J usage is TRBJ2-2; D possibly corresponds to TRBD2 (5 bases). This CDR3 has 15 amino acids. V was shortened by 2 bases and J by 6 bases, with 13 bases between the two germline ends. From germline, CDR1 is MNHNY and CDR2 SVGAGI (reference sequence).

Written as DNA, the CDR3 is TGTGCCAGCAGCCAATCCGAGTACTCTGGAAACACCATATATTTT. It encodes CASSQSEYSGNTIYF. The V call is TRBV3-1 (or the pseudogene TRBV3-2), the J call TRBJ1-3; D is unclear. V lost 2 bases, J lost 0 bases, and 8 bases lay in between. Germline V gives CDR1 LGHDT, CDR2 YNNKEL (reference sequence). This CDR3 spans 15 amino acids.

V and J are TRBV5-1 and TRBJ1-2, with TRBD1 matching over 12 bases. Germline values: CDR1 SGHRS, CDR2 YFSETQ. Trimming cost V 4 bases and J 3 bases; bases outside gene matches: 1. The CDR3 extends over 14 amino acids. The CDR3 nucleotides are TGCGCCAGCAGCGGGACAGGGGGCGACTATGGCTACACCTTC. Translating it yields CASSGTGGDYGYTF.

V and J are TRBV27 and TRBJ1-5, with 11 positions matching TRBD1. The junction had 9 bases not matched to a gene; V was cut back by 4 bases and J by 4 bases. The CDR3 consists of 17 residues. CDR1 and CDR2 from the germline V gene are MNHEY and SMNVEV (reference sequence). CDR3 protein: CASSSTGTGGWNQPQHF. The DNA for the CDR3 is TGTGCCAGCAGTTCTACCGGGACAGGGGGGTGGAATCAGCCCCAGCATTTT.

The chain employs TRBV6-5 and TRBJ1-5, with 7 nucleotides matching TRBD1. The CDR3 has 14 amino acids. With V trimmed by 6 bases and J by 2 bases, 4 bases remained unmatched. The germline gives CDR1 MNHEY, CDR2 SVGAGI. CDR3 in DNA: TGTGCCAGCAGCAATACAGGGGGCAATCAGCCCCAGCATTTT. Encoded protein: CASSNTGGNQPQHF.

The chain joins TRBV6-6 to TRBJ2-3; no clear D. This CDR3 has 14 residues. V shed 8 bases and J shed 0 bases, with 12 bases lying between them. CDR1 is MNHNY, CDR2 SVGAGI, per germline (reference sequence). The CDR3 nucleotides read TGTGCCAGCTCAAGAGCTTCTAGCACAGATACGCAGTATTTT. It codes for CASSRASSTDTQYF.

V and J are TRBV9 and TRBJ1-2; D not resolved. This CDR3 region has 17 residues. Germline assignment: CDR1 SGDLS and CDR2 YYNGEE. V was trimmed by 0 bases and J by 0 bases, leaving 15 bases between them. CDR3 sequence (DNA): TGTGCCAGCAGCGTAGACCCCTCCGGAGTTACTAACTATGGCTACACCTTC. Translated: CASSVDPSGVTNYGYTF.

This clone has a single count. As DNA, the CDR3 is TGCGCCAGCAGCCACATGGACAGGGAGTCAGGGAATGAGCAGTTCTTC. Its translation: CASSHMDRESGNEQFF. This chain connects TRBV4-1 to TRBJ2-1; 8 bases map to TRBD1. With 3 bases clipped from V and 7 bases from J, the junction kept 11 bases outside the gene matches. Looked up from germline, CDR1 is MGHRA and CDR2 is YSYEKL. The CDR3 length is 16 residues.

This sequence joins TRBV30 and TRBJ1-6, with TRBD1 identical over 7 bases. This CDR3 contains 14 residues. J was trimmed by 6 bases and V by 0 bases; bases with no gene match: 2. CDR1 GTSNPN and CDR2 SVGIG come from the germline V gene (reference sequence). This CDR3 is CAWSVSGGNSPLHF. In DNA, the CDR3 is TGTGCCTGGAGTGTATCAGGGGGTAATTCACCCCTCCACTTT.

The chain joins TRBV30 to TRBJ2-5, with D possibly matching TRBD2 (7 bases). The CDR3 totals 12 residues. V was cut by 3 bases and J by 5 bases, with 10 bases left in between. Per germline, CDR1 GTSNPN and CDR2 SVGIG (reference sequence). The CDR3 nucleotides read TGTGCCTGGAGCGGGGGGCGGGAGACCCAGTACTTC. This encodes CAWSGGRETQYF. Looking up the rest from reference TRBV30 and TRBJ2-5 gives the full variable domain: SQTIHQWPATLVQPVGSPLSLECTVEGTSNPNLYWYRQAAGRGLQLLFYSVGIGQISSEVPQNLSASRPQDRQFILSSKKLLLSDSGFYLCAWSGGRETQYFGPGTRLLVL.

Comments on this clone: This CDR3 is also generated by other DNA sequences in the sample. The chain carries TRBV6-5 and TRBJ1-5, with D unclear. The V and J ends lost 6 bases and 3 bases respectively, with 9 bases between them. The CDR3 totals 13 residues. Germline V lookup: CDR1 MNHEY, CDR2 SVGAGI. The CDR3 bases are TGTGCCAGCAGAGGAGGGTCCAATCAGCCCCAGCATTTT. Amino acids: CASRGGSNQPQHF.

This clone was seen ten or more times. The chain couples TRBV19 to TRBJ1-5; D not certain. Germline lookup yields CDR1 LNHDA and CDR2 SQIVND (reference sequence). Deletions cut 4 bases from V and 2 bases from J, with 15 bases between. The CDR3 is 16 amino acids. CDR3 in DNA: TGTGCCAGTAGTAGTGTATTGGGAGCGGGCAATCAGCCCCAGCATTTT. This gives the protein CASSSVLGAGNQPQHF.

The chain couples TRBV30 to TRBJ1-4; perhaps TRBD1 as D (6 bases). The V end was cut by 4 bases, the J end by 8 bases, with 17 bases between. Germline V gives CDR1 GTSNPN, CDR2 SVGIG (reference sequence). CDR3 length equals 14 residues. CDR3 bases: TGTGCCTGGAAGTGGGGGCGAGGCGTCGAAAAACTGTTTTTT. Translation gives CAWKWGRGVEKLFF.

A few counts support this clone. The chain carries TRBV27 and TRBJ2-7; D not certain. The CDR3 is 15 residues long. CDR1 is MNHEY and CDR2 is SMNVEV in the germline V gene (reference sequence). V lost 2 bases to trimming and J lost 0 bases, with 11 bases between them. The CDR3 reads CASSLTAQSSYEQYF. The CDR3 bases are TGTGCCAGCAGTTTAACAGCCCAGAGCTCCTACGAGCAGTACTTC.